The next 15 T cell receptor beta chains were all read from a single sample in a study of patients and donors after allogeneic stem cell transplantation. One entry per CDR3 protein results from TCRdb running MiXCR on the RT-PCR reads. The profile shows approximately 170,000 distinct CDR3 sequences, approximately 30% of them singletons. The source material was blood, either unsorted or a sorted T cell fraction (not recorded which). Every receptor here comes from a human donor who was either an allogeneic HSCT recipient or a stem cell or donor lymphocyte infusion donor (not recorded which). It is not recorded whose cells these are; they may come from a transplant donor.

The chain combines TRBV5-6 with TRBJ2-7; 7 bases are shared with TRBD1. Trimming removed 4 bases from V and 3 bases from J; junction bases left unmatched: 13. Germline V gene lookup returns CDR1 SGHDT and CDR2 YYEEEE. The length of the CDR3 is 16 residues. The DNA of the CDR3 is TGTGCCAGCAGCACTTTCGGACAGGCAGTGTACTACGAGCAGTACTTC. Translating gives CASSTFGQAVYYEQYF.

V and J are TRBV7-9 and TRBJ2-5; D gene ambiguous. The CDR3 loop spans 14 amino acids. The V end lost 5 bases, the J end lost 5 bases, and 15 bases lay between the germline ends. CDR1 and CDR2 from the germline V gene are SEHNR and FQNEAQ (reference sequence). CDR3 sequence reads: CASSPAWHRETQYF. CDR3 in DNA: TGTGCCAGCAGCCCCGCATGGCATCGGGAGACCCAGTACTTC. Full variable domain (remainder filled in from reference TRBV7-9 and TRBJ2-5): DTGVSQNPRHKITKRGQNVTFRCDPISEHNRLYWYRQTLGQGPEFLTYFQNEAQLEKSRLLSDRFSAERPKGSFSTLEIQRTEQGDSAMYLCASSPAWHRETQYFGPGTRLLVL.

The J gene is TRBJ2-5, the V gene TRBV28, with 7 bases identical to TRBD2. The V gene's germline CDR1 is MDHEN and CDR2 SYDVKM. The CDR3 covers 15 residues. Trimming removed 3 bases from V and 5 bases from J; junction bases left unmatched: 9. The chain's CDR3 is CASSFWRAGLETQYF. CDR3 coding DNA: TGTGCCAGCAGTTTTTGGAGAGCGGGATTGGAGACCCAGTACTTC.

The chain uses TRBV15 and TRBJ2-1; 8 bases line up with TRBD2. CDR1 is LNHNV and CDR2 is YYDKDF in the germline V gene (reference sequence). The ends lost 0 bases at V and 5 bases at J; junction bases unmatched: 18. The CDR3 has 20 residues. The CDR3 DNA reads TGTGCCACCAGCAGAGATCTGACGGGCCTAGCGGGCTTCTTTAACAATGAGCAGTTCTTC. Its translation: CATSRDLTGLAGFFNNEQFF. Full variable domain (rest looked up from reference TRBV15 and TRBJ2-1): DAMVIQNPRYQVTQFGKPVTLSCSQTLNHNVMYWYQQKSSQAPKLLFHYYDKDFNNEADTPDNFQSRRPNTSFCFLDIRSPGLGDTAMYLCATSRDLTGLAGFFNNEQFFGPGTRLTVL.

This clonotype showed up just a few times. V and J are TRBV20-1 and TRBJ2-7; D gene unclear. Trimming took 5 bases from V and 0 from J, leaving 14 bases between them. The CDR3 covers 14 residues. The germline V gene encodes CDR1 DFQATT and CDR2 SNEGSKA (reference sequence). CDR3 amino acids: CSAYATPGSYEQYF. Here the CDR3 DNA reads TGCAGTGCTTACGCGACACCCGGCTCCTACGAGCAGTACTTC.

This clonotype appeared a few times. The CDR3, as DNA: TGCAGCGCCGGGACTAGGAGTTACAATGAGCAGTTCTTC. Its protein product is CSAGTRSYNEQFF. This chain connects TRBV29-1 to TRBJ2-1, with 8 bases lining up with TRBD2. V shed 7 bases, J shed 4 bases, and the junction held 6 bases outside the gene matches. Germline V gives CDR1 SQVTM, CDR2 ANQGSEA. CDR3 length: 13 amino acids.

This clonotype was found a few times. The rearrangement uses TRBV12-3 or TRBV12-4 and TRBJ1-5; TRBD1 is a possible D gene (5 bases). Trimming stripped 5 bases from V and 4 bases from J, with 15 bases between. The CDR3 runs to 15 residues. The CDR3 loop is CASSTAGTKNQPQHF. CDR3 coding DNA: TGTGCCAGCAGTACAGCCGGGACCAAAAATCAGCCCCAGCATTTT.

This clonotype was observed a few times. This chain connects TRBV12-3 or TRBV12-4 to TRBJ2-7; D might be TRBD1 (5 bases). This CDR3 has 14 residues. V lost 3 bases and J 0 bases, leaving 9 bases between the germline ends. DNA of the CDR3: TGTGCCAGCAGTTTGGGGCAGTTCTCCTACGAGCAGTACTTC. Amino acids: CASSLGQFSYEQYF.

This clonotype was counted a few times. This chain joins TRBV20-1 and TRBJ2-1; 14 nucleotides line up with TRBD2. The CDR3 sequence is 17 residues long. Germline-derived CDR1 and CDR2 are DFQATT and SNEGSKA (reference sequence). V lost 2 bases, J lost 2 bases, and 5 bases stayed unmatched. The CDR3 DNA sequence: TGCAGTGCTAGAACGGGACTAGCGGGAGATACCTACAATGAGCAGTTCTTC. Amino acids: CSARTGLAGDTYNEQFF.

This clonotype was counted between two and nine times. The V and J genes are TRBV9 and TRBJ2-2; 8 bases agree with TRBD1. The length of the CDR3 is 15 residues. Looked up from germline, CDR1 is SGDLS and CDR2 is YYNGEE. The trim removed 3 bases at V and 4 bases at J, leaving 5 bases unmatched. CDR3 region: CASSGRQGTTGELFF. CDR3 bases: TGTGCCAGCAGCGGCCGACAGGGGACCACCGGGGAGCTGTTTTTT.

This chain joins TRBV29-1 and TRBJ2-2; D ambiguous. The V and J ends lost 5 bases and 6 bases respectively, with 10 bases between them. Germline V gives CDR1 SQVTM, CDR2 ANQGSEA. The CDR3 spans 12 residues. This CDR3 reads CSVSGFAGELFF. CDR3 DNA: TGCAGCGTTAGTGGGTTCGCCGGGGAGCTGTTTTTT.

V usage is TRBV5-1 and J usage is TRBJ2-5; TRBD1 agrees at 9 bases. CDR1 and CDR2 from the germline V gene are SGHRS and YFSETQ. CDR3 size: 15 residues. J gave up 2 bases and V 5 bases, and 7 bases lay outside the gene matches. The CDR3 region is CASRPTGGLQETQYF. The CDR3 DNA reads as TGCGCCAGCAGACCGACAGGGGGTTTACAAGAGACCCAGTACTTC.

CDR3 sequence reads: CASSLLAGGPPRTDTQYF. DNA of the CDR3: TGTGCCAGCAGCCTTCTAGCGGGAGGGCCCCCTCGCACAGATACGCAGTATTTT. This chain joins TRBV3-1 and TRBJ2-3; 12 bases agree with TRBD2. Germline-derived CDR1 and CDR2 are LGHDT and YNNKEL (reference sequence). The V and J ends lost 4 bases and 1 base, in that order; junction bases with no gene match: 9. The CDR3 runs to 18 residues.

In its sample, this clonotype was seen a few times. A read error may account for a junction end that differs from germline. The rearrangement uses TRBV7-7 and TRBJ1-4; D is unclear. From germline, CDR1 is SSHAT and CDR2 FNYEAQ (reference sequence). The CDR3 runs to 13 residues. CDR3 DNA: TGTGCTAGCAGCTTAGACGTGAATGAAAAACTGTTTTTT. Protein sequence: CASSLDVNEKLFF.

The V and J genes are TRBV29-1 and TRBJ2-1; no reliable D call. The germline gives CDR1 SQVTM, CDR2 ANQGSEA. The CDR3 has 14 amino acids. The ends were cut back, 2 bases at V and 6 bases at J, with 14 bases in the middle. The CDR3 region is CSVESPRTLNEQFF. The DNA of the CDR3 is TGCAGCGTTGAAAGCCCGAGAACCCTCAATGAGCAGTTCTTC.